A single sample gave rise to the 23 T cell receptor beta chains below, sequenced in a study of read filtering for tumor transcriptome and immune sequencing. Molecular barcoded adaptors covering alpha/delta and beta/gamma chains were used on 400 to 450 ng RNA. Using its own MiXCR run on the reads, TCRdb lists one record per CDR3 protein. The sample consists of about 90,000 distinct CDR3 sequences, about 12% of them appearing once. The material sequenced was a population of CD138-negative cells sorted from bone marrow. The origin of the receptors is a donor aged 40 or over with multiple myeloma.

This clonotype was seen many times. CDR3 sequence: CSAQGPSGGYEQYF. The DNA of the CDR3 is TGCAGTGCCCAAGGACCCTCTGGTGGATACGAGCAGTACTTC. The rearrangement joins TRBV20-1 to TRBJ2-7; D is undetermined. The CDR3 has 14 amino acids. Trimming left V 6 bases short and J 4 bases short, with 19 bases between. Germline-derived CDR1 and CDR2 are DFQATT and SNEGSKA (reference sequence).

The chain uses TRBV7-2 and TRBJ2-1; perhaps TRBD1 as D (6 bases). Germline V gene sequence: CDR1 SGHTA, CDR2 FQGNSA. Between the trimmed V and J ends, which lost 2 bases and 13 bases, there was a span of 15 bases. The CDR3 length is 13 residues. The CDR3 nucleotides are TGTGCCAGCAGCTTAAGGGCTCAGGACAGCCAGTTCTTC. Protein sequence: CASSLRAQDSQFF.

The table lists this clonotype with many counts. The chain's CDR3 is CASSLKVSVGPQHF. DNA for the CDR3: TGTGCCAGCAGCTTAAAGGTGTCTGTGGGACCCCAGCATTTT. The V gene is TRBV7-2, the J gene TRBJ1-5, with unresolved D. Germline lookup yields CDR1 SGHTA and CDR2 FQGNSA. The CDR3 has 14 residues. V was pared by 2 bases and J by 10 bases, with 15 bases between.

This clonotype was detected ten times or more. The genes are TRBV3-1 and TRBJ2-5; D is perhaps TRBD2 (5 bases). The CDR3 sequence is 14 residues long. The germline gives CDR1 LGHDT, CDR2 YNNKEL (reference sequence). V was clipped by 1 base and J by 4 bases, with 10 bases between them. CDR3 sequence reads: CASSQGRSGETQYF. CDR3 nucleotide sequence: TGTGCCAGCAGCCAAGGCCGCAGCGGAGAGACCCAGTACTTC.

This sequence joins TRBV27 and TRBJ2-7; D gene uncertain. The CDR3 is made up of 15 amino acids. The germline V gene encodes CDR1 MNHEY and CDR2 SMNVEV (reference sequence). Trimming left V 6 bases short and J 2 bases short, with 17 bases between. The CDR3 region has the DNA TGTGCCAGCAGAGCGAACCCCCAATACGCCTACGAGCAGTACTTC. It specifies CASRANPQYAYEQYF.

This clonotype was detected many times. The chain combines TRBV20-1 with TRBJ1-2; D unresolved. The CDR3 consists of 13 residues. V dropped 0 bases and J dropped 7 bases, with 12 bases sitting between them. Germline CDR1 is DFQATT and CDR2 is SNEGSKA (reference sequence). CDR3 DNA: TGCAGTGCTAGAGATGGGTTGGTGTCTGGCTACACCTTC. Translating it yields CSARDGLVSGYTF.

This clonotype appeared many times. The rearrangement uses TRBV29-1 and TRBJ2-4; D is possibly TRBD1 (5 bases). Germline V CDR1 and CDR2: SQVTM, ANQGSEA. This CDR3 is 17 amino acids long. Deletions cut 4 bases from V and 0 bases from J, with 19 bases between. The chain's CDR3 is CSVVGQGSQLAKNIQYF. CDR3 DNA: TGCAGCGTTGTAGGGCAGGGAAGCCAACTAGCCAAAAACATTCAGTACTTC.

The table lists this clonotype with a few counts. Being one base from a much bigger clone, this may be a read error. The final CDR3 position lacks the conserved phenylalanine or tryptophan, pointing to a likely read error. V is TRBV7-9 and J is TRBJ1-5, with no clear D. The CDR3 length is 14 residues. Trimming removed 4 bases from V and 3 bases from J, with 10 bases in between. CDR1 SEHNR and CDR2 FQNEAQ come from the germline V gene (reference sequence). The CDR3 nucleotides are TGTGCCAGCAGCTCAAGCAGTTCCAATCAGCCCCAGCATCTT. This translates into CASSSSSSNQPQHL.

This clonotype was seen many times. The V call is TRBV27, the J call TRBJ1-4; unclear D gene. The V and J ends lost 5 bases and 8 bases respectively, with 12 bases between them. This CDR3 comprises 13 residues. CDR1 and CDR2 from the germline V gene are MNHEY and SMNVEV (reference sequence). The CDR3 DNA reads TGTGCCAGCAGTCCCCGACGACGAGAAAAACTGTTTTTT. Translated, it gives CASSPRRREKLFF. Combining the CDR3 with reference TRBV27 and TRBJ1-4 gives the whole variable domain EAQVTQNPRYLITVTGKKLTVTCSQNMNHEYMSWYRQDPGLGLRQIYYSMNVEVTDKGDVPEGYKVSRKEKRNFPLILESPSPNQTSLYFCASSPRRREKLFFGSGTQLSVL.

This clonotype was seen at least ten times. This rearrangement joins TRBV6-2 or TRBV6-3 to TRBJ1-1; D is unclear. V lost 2 bases, J lost 10 bases, and 11 bases lay in between. The CDR3 consists of 12 residues. Germline assignment: CDR1 MNHEY and CDR2 SVGEGT. For the CDR3, the DNA is TGTGCCAGCAGTTACGAGGGATCTTTAGCTTTCTTT. This gives the protein CASSYEGSLAFF.

Turning to this clonotype: A read error is the likely source, as a far larger clone sits one nucleotide away. This CDR3 is missing its conserved last phenylalanine or tryptophan, likely due to a read error. The V call is TRBV12-3 or TRBV12-4, the J call TRBJ1-1; no definite D call. The ends were cut back, 3 bases at V and 5 bases at J, with 7 bases in the middle. The CDR3 runs to 12 residues. DNA of the CDR3: TGTGCCAGCAGTTTTTTCGGAACTGAAGCTTTCCTT. It is translated as CASSFFGTEAFL.

This clonotype occurred many times. The J gene is TRBJ1-1, the V gene TRBV3-1; D is ambiguous. With 5 bases removed from V and 1 base from J, the gap between germline ends came to 8 bases. This CDR3 is built from 13 residues. Germline loops: CDR1 LGHDT, CDR2 YNNKEL (reference sequence). The CDR3 DNA is TGTGCCAGCAGCACCCGTCGGAACACTGAAGCTTTCTTT. Its translation: CASSTRRNTEAFF.

Note on this clonotype: With a much larger clone just one base away, this may be a read error. The chain is built from TRBV2 and TRBJ2-7; D possibly matches TRBD1 or TRBD2 (5 bases each). This CDR3 is built from 11 residues. CDR1 and CDR2 from the germline V gene are SNHLY and FYNNEI. CDR3 protein: CASSEAGEQCF. In nucleotides, the CDR3 is TGTGCCAGCAGTGAAGCGGGGGAGCAGTGCTTC.

In this sample, this clonotype turned up many times. V usage is TRBV18 and J usage is TRBJ2-7; 10 nucleotides line up with TRBD1. Germline loops: CDR1 KGHSH, CDR2 LQKENI. With V trimmed by 3 bases and J by 5 bases, 7 bases remained unmatched. The CDR3 runs to 15 residues. CDR3 nucleotide sequence: TGTGCCAGCTCACCTAGTTGGGGACAGGGGAACGAGCAGTACTTC. Its translation is CASSPSWGQGNEQYF.

About this clonotype itself: A much larger clone differs by one base, so this may be a read error. The chain is built from TRBV29-1 and TRBJ2-1, with 9 bases identical to TRBD2. CDR3 length: 19 residues. In germline, CDR1 is SQVTM, CDR2 ANQGSEA. CDR3 nucleotide sequence: TGCAGCGTTGAAGATCTTCCGGCGGGAGGGAGGCTCTCCTACAATGGGCAGTTCTTC. Protein: CSVEDLPAGGRLSYNGQFF.

This clonotype was observed at least ten times. CDR3 in amino acids: CASRLFGGDSLVETEAFF. CDR3 nucleotides: TGTGCCAGCAGGCTATTTGGGGGGGACAGCCTGGTCGAGACTGAAGCTTTCTTT. The chain recombines TRBV27 with TRBJ1-1; TRBD1 agrees at 7 bases. This CDR3 region has 18 residues. CDR1 is MNHEY and CDR2 is SMNVEV in the germline V gene (reference sequence). V lost 6 bases to trimming and J lost 5 bases; unmatched junction nucleotides: 21.

This chain links TRBV24-1 with TRBJ2-5, with 7 positions matching TRBD1. This CDR3 has 16 residues. Trimming removed 3 bases from V and 2 bases from J; junction bases left unmatched: 8. CDR1 is KGHDR and CDR2 is SFDVKD in the germline V gene. Here the CDR3 reads CATSDPRQGGQETQYF. As DNA, the CDR3 is TGTGCCACCAGTGATCCTAGACAGGGTGGTCAAGAGACCCAGTACTTC.

This clonotype appeared a few times. One end of the junction fails to match germline, which may point to a read error. The rearrangement joins TRBV24-1 to TRBJ2-1; 9 bases are shared with TRBD1. Germline V gene sequence: CDR1 KGHDR, CDR2 SFDVKD. The CDR3 sequence is 18 residues long. The CDR3 region has the DNA TGTGCCACCAGTGATTTGCAAACCCCGGGACAGGGAACCGATGGGCAGTCCTTC. It encodes CATSDLQTPGQGTDGQSF.

The V call is TRBV11-3, the J call TRBJ1-1; D is undetermined. CDR1 and CDR2 (germline): SGHNT, YENEEA. The V end lost 3 bases, the J end lost 0 bases, and 11 bases lay between the germline ends. The CDR3 is 15 amino acids. The CDR3 DNA follows: TGTGCCAGCAGCTTCCGGGCGACGATGAACACTGAAGCTTTCTTT. Its translation is CASSFRATMNTEAFF. Combining the CDR3 with reference TRBV11-3 and TRBJ1-1 gives the whole variable domain EAGVVQSPRYKIIEKKQPVAFWCNPISGHNTLYWYLQNLGQGPELLIRYENEEAVDDSQLPKDRFSAERLKGVDSTLKIQPAELGDSAVYLCASSFRATMNTEAFFGQGTRLTVV.

In this sample, this clonotype turned up many times. A much more abundant neighbour one base away suggests this may be a read error. The V call is TRBV18, the J call TRBJ2-1; TRBD2 might be the D (6 bases). The CDR3 is 14 amino acids. CDR1 and CDR2 from the germline V gene are KGHSH and LQKENI. This CDR3 reads CASSPTRSYNVQFF. The CDR3, as DNA: TGTGCCAGCTCACCGACTAGGTCCTACAATGTGCAGTTCTTC.

This clonotype was seen only a few times. A much bigger clone sits one base away, suggesting this may be a read error. The chain couples TRBV18 to TRBJ1-5, with a weak D call TRBD1 (5 bases). This CDR3 spans 13 amino acids. Germline V gene sequence: CDR1 KGHSH, CDR2 LQKENI. V was pared by 6 bases and J by 5 bases, with 11 bases between. CDR3 protein: CASSHRTHQPQHF. The DNA for the CDR3 is TGTGCCAGCTCTCACAGGACACATCAGCCCCAGCATTTT.

This clonotype was seen many times. Here the CDR3 DNA reads TGTGCCAGCAGCTCGGGACTAGCGGGAGGACTCGAGCAGTTCTTC. It encodes CASSSGLAGGLEQFF. The chain recombines TRBV5-6 with TRBJ2-1; 15 bases match TRBD2. Germline CDR1 SGHDT, CDR2 YYEEEE. The trim removed 3 bases at V and 10 bases at J, leaving 5 bases unmatched. The CDR3 covers 15 residues.

This clonotype was seen a few times. The rearrangement joins TRBV7-9 to TRBJ2-1, with D uncertain. Trimming left V 6 bases short and J 8 bases short, with 8 bases between. Germline V gives CDR1 SEHNR, CDR2 FQNEAQ (reference sequence). This CDR3 is 11 amino acids long. The CDR3 protein is CASSGVDEQFF. CDR3 coding DNA: TGTGCCAGCAGTGGGGTCGATGAGCAGTTCTTC.